This T cell receptor (beta chain) comes out of a study of beta chain features in type 1 diabetes. The overall study: What patients shared with healthy donors was a similar profile of age, gender and cell yields.

In its sample, this clone was seen a few times. Its antigen remains unknown. Sequencing targeted expressed TCRB transcripts, as all isolated RNA had been reverse transcribed. Sequencing used immunoSEQ multiplex PCR; TCRdb keeps in-frame clones, though not all of them. This sample has about 340,000 clones; roughly 8.8% occur once, and the top ten carry 1%. CD4+ naive, central memory, regulatory and stem cell-like memory subsets were isolated by sorting on CD45RO/CCR7/CD25/CD127/CD95/CD27. Study findings and constraints: Moderate but significant shortening of TCRB CDR3s was recorded in all four CD4+ subsets from Type 1 diabetes patients.

This TCR was sampled from a man aged 30 to 45 with type 1 diabetes. The sample consisted of central memory CD4+ T cells from blood.

CDR3 in amino acids: CAWSVGTFRGYTF. The CDR3 coding sequence is TGTGCCTGGAGCGTCGGGACCTTCAGGGGCTACACCTTC. The chain combines TRBV30 with TRBJ1-2; possible D gene TRBD1, 5 bases. With 3 bases removed from V and 8 bases from J, the gap between germline ends came to 16 bases. Germline values: CDR1 GTSNPN, CDR2 SVGIG (reference sequence). This CDR3 has 13 amino acids.